These 20 T cell receptor beta chains share one sample of origin, sequenced in a study of T cells in Graves' hyperthyroidism and ophthalmopathy. Amplification of TCR beta CDR3 regions used RNA as the template. During a first-round RT-PCR of the TCR CDR3, the HTBI primer set was used. TCRdb itself ran the multiplex PCR reads through MiXCR, one entry per CDR3 protein. The sample contains hundreds of thousands of distinct CDR3 sequences, 38% of which appear only once. The sequenced sample was blood. The receptors were gathered from a man aged 18 to 29 with Graves' hyperthyroidism.

This clonotype was detected ten times or more. The rearrangement uses TRBV5-1 and TRBJ2-7; no clear D gene. Trimming removed 5 bases from V and 3 bases from J, with 12 bases in between. The CDR3 extends over 13 amino acids. The germline CDR1 and CDR2 sequences are SGHRS and YFSETQ. The CDR3 protein is CASRHHRDYEQYF. Written as DNA, the CDR3 is TGCGCCAGCAGACATCACAGAGACTACGAGCAGTACTTC.

This clonotype was detected many times. The chain recombines TRBV7-9 with TRBJ2-7; 7 bases agree with TRBD1. Trimming removed 5 bases from V and 3 bases from J; junction bases left unmatched: 10. The germline V gene encodes CDR1 SEHNR and CDR2 FQNEAQ (reference sequence). This CDR3 spans 15 amino acids. For the CDR3, the DNA is TGTGCCAGCAGCGCCCCGCAGGGGGATCTCTACGAGCAGTACTTC. Residues: CASSAPQGDLYEQYF.

This clonotype was observed a handful of times. J is TRBJ2-7 and V is TRBV4-2; possibly TRBD2 for D (6 bases). CDR3 length: 18 residues. Trimming took off 1 base at V and 1 base at J, with 20 bases between the two ends. Germline-derived CDR1 and CDR2 are LGHNA and YNFKEQ. CDR3 residues: CASSQGWIGSALSYEQYF. Written as DNA, the CDR3 is TGTGCCAGCAGCCAAGGTTGGATCGGGAGTGCCCTTTCCTACGAGCAGTACTTC.

The rearrangement links TRBV15 to TRBJ2-2, with D unclear. CDR1 LNHNV and CDR2 YYDKDF come from the germline V gene (reference sequence). The CDR3 is made up of 15 amino acids. V was trimmed by 5 bases and J by 1 base, leaving 11 bases between them. The CDR3 protein is CATSPVPGNTGELFF. CDR3 nucleotide sequence: TGTGCCACCAGCCCTGTCCCAGGGAACACCGGGGAGCTGTTTTTT.

The chain uses TRBV7-9 and TRBJ2-4; 12 bases are shared with TRBD1. V was pared by 6 bases and J by 6 bases, with 3 bases of the junction left unmatched. CDR1 is SEHNR, CDR2 FQNEAQ, per germline (reference sequence). The CDR3 contains 14 residues. The CDR3 spells CASRPGQGANIQYF. For the CDR3, the DNA is TGTGCCAGCAGGCCGGGACAGGGGGCAAACATTCAGTACTTC.

This clonotype occurred once. The rearrangement links TRBV15 to TRBJ1-5; tentative D call: TRBD1 (5 bases). This CDR3 spans 16 amino acids. The germline V and J ends were trimmed by 2 bases and 2 bases, with 13 bases remaining between them. CDR1 is LNHNV and CDR2 is YYDKDF in the germline V gene (reference sequence). CDR3 protein: CATSRPGGRGNQPQHF. CDR3 nucleotide sequence: TGTGCCACCAGCAGACCGGGGGGTAGAGGCAATCAGCCCCAGCATTTT.

This clonotype was recorded a few times. The chain combines TRBV2 with TRBJ1-1; 8 bases align to TRBD1. The germline V gene encodes CDR1 SNHLY and CDR2 FYNNEI. The CDR3 consists of 14 residues. V gave up 6 bases and J gave up 5 bases; unmatched junction bases: 8. CDR3 sequence (DNA): TGTGCCAGCAGGGACCCTTACAGGGGGACTGAAGCTTTCTTT. Translation gives CASRDPYRGTEAFF.

This clonotype was seen a single time. A much bigger clone sits one base away, suggesting this may be a read error. The chain carries TRBV12-3 or TRBV12-4 and TRBJ1-1; maybe TRBD1 (5 bases). The CDR3 runs to 11 residues. The CDR3 spells CASRMGHEASF. CDR3 nucleotides: TGTGCCAGCAGAATGGGGCATGAAGCTTCCTTT.

In nucleotides, the CDR3 is TGCGCCAGCAGCTTGTTGGGGGACAGGGGATTACACTTT. As protein: CASSLLGDRGLHF. The V and J genes are TRBV5-1 and TRBJ1-6; 10 bases line up with TRBD1. The CDR3 contains 13 residues. Per the germline V gene, CDR1 is SGHRS and CDR2 is YFSETQ. The V gene end was trimmed by 1 base and the J gene end by 19 bases; junction bases not matched to a gene: 8.

V and J are TRBV5-1 and TRBJ1-2; the D is unclear. This CDR3 spans 17 amino acids. V lost 0 bases and J lost 0, with 15 bases in between. The V gene's germline CDR1 is SGHRS and CDR2 YFSETQ. CDR3 loop: CASSLDWVVPTNYGYTF. CDR3 DNA: TGCGCCAGCAGCTTGGACTGGGTCGTGCCTACTAACTATGGCTACACCTTC.

In its sample, this clonotype was seen a few times. The V and J genes are TRBV7-8 and TRBJ1-1, with D tentatively TRBD1 (5 bases). V was cut by 5 bases and J by 2 bases, with 18 bases left in between. CDR3 size: 16 residues. Germline V CDR1 and CDR2: SGHVS, FQNEAQ. CDR3 amino acids: CASSPTPGLGNTEAFF. CDR3 DNA: TGTGCCAGCAGCCCTACTCCGGGACTGGGAAACACTGAAGCTTTCTTT.

V is TRBV5-1 and J is TRBJ1-3; weak D call: TRBD1 (5 bases). The CDR3 spans 15 residues. Between the trimmed V and J ends, which lost 5 bases and 1 base, there was a span of 13 bases. The germline V gene encodes CDR1 SGHRS and CDR2 YFSETQ. This CDR3 reads CASSRGTPSGNTIYF. CDR3 coding DNA: TGCGCCAGCAGTCGGGGGACGCCGTCTGGAAACACCATATATTTT.

This clonotype has at least ten counts. The chain combines TRBV29-1 with TRBJ2-7; D may match TRBD1 or TRBD2 (6 bases each). The CDR3 contains 14 residues. V was cut by 1 base and J by 0 bases, with 10 bases left in between. CDR1 is SQVTM and CDR2 is ANQGSEA in the germline V gene. CDR3 DNA sequence: TGCAGCGTTGAAGGCAGGGGAGGCTCCTACGAGCAGTACTTC. Translated, it gives CSVEGRGGSYEQYF.

This clonotype was recorded many times. A junction end diverges from the germline sequence, so it may reflect a read error. The V and J genes are TRBV29-1 and TRBJ1-1; D not resolved. Germline V gene lookup returns CDR1 SQVTM and CDR2 ANQGSEA. There are 13 residues in the CDR3. CDR3: CSVVKEMKTEAFF. CDR3 sequence (DNA): TGCAGCGTAGTCAAGGAGATGAAAACTGAAGCTTTCTTT.

This sequence joins TRBV25-1 and TRBJ1-6, with D unclear. This CDR3 comprises 14 residues. Germline CDR1 reads MGHDK; CDR2 reads SYGVNS. Trimming shortened V by 6 bases and J by 10 bases, and 16 bases separated the two germline ends. In DNA, the CDR3 is TGTGCCAGCAGCAGCCCCCCAGGAGGATCACCCCTCCACTTT. It codes for CASSSPPGGSPLHF.

This sequence joins TRBV20-1 and TRBJ1-5, with 10 bases fitting TRBD1. CDR3 length: 18 residues. Germline assignment: CDR1 DFQATT and CDR2 SNEGSKA (reference sequence). The V and J ends lost 3 bases and 2 bases, in that order; junction bases with no gene match: 13. In DNA, the CDR3 is TGCAGTGCTAGCTTCGGACAGGGGGTTTCGGTAGGCAATCAGCCCCAGCATTTT. Protein product: CSASFGQGVSVGNQPQHF.

This clonotype has ten or more counts. The genes are TRBV29-1 and TRBJ1-2; a possible D gene is TRBD1 (6 bases). The CDR3 runs 13 residues. Germline V gene sequence: CDR1 SQVTM, CDR2 ANQGSEA. The ends were cut back, 4 bases at V and 5 bases at J, with 14 bases in the middle. In nucleotides, the CDR3 is TGCAGCGTTGGAGGGGGGCCTATGTATGGCTACACCTTC. This translates into CSVGGGPMYGYTF.

With respect to this clonotype: Without the conserved terminal phenylalanine or tryptophan, this CDR3 likely stems from a read error. The chain joins TRBV10-3 to TRBJ1-5; TRBD1 agrees at 7 bases. The CDR3 is made up of 17 amino acids. Germline values: CDR1 ENHRY, CDR2 SYGVKD. The chain's CDR3 is CASSPVRDSLYNQPQHL. The CDR3 DNA reads TGTGCCAGCAGTCCGGTCCGGGACAGCCTCTACAATCAGCCCCAGCATCTT.

This rearrangement joins TRBV24-1 to TRBJ2-6; D is perhaps TRBD1 or TRBD2 (5 bases each). The germline V gene has CDR1 KGHDR and CDR2 SFDVKD. V gave up 9 bases and J gave up 3 bases, with 8 bases separating them. CDR3 length: 13 residues. This CDR3 reads CATGTDGANVLTF. As DNA, the CDR3 is TGTGCCACCGGGACGGATGGGGCCAACGTCCTGACTTTC.

This clonotype was seen many times. This chain joins TRBV19 and TRBJ1-1; D not certain. Germline lookup yields CDR1 LNHDA and CDR2 SQIVND (reference sequence). V was shortened by 3 bases and J by 6 bases, with 8 bases between the two germline ends. The CDR3 has 12 residues. The DNA for the CDR3 is TGTGCCAGTAGTATGGGTAGGGCTGAAGCTTTCTTT. Translating gives CASSMGRAEAFF. The full variable domain, with the rest looked up from reference TRBV19 and TRBJ1-1, is DGGITQSPKYLFRKEGQNVTLSCEQNLNHDAMYWYRQDPGQGLRLIYYSQIVNDFQKGDIAEGYSVSREKKESFPLTVTSAQKNPTAFYLCASSMGRAEAFFGQGTRLTVV.